This record concerns one TCR beta chain sequence. Its specificity is not known. J lost 0 bases, V lost 3 bases, and 5 bases had no gene match. The CDR3 covers 15 residues. The germline CDR1 and CDR2 sequences are ENHRY and SYGVKD. The sample is drawn from a study of OX40 agonist ivuxolimab in advanced cancers. Study-wide results and caveats: Clonal expansion from baseline to week 6 occurred in both CD4+ and CD8+ T cells.

Only in-frame clones appear in the TCRdb table, and some are missing; sequencing was by immunoSEQ multiplex PCR. The sample contains 50,000 to 85,000 clones, less than 90% of which appear only once. Here the sequenced sample was CD4+ or CD8+ T cells sorted from blood, taken in a trial of the OX40 agonist ivuxolimab. The clonotype was recovered from an adult with an advanced solid tumor such as melanoma, head and neck, liver or kidney cancer. The chain links TRBV10-3 to TRBJ2-7, with 7 bases identical to TRBD1. The CDR3 nucleotides read TGTGCCATCAGTGAATTGACAGGGAGCTCCTACGAGCAGTACTTC. Its translation is CAISELTGSSYEQYF.